This T cell receptor (beta chain) appears in the sequencing data of a study of post-analysis software for immune sequencing data. Points on this clonotype: Its cognate antigen is unknown. A read error may produce the germline difference seen at one junction end.

Libraries were made from TCR beta cDNA, and they carried unique molecular identifiers. TCRdb called the PCR reads again in MiXCR, with one record for every CDR3 protein. The profile shows about 820,000 distinct CDR3 sequences, 53% of them singletons. Findings of the study overall: Controls showed significantly higher normalized Chao1 diversity than did multiple sclerosis patients. The study found TRBV5-6, TRBV5-1 and TRBV20-1 among five or six TRBV segments more frequent in patients than controls.

The CDR3 is made up of 16 amino acids. In germline, CDR1 is DFQATT, CDR2 SNEGSKA (reference sequence). This clonotype was obtained from a girl aged 10 to 17 with multiple sclerosis. This chain uses TRBV20-1 with TRBJ2-1, with D perhaps assigned TRBD1 or TRBD2 (6 bases each). Sequencing was carried out using blood. CDR3: CSAGDREGGPYNEQFF. CDR3 DNA sequence: TGCAGTGCTGGAGATCGAGAGGGGGGTCCTTACAATGAGCAGTTCTTC.